Listed below are T cell receptor beta chains from one sample, sequenced in a study of cytomegalovirus exposure and HLA in healthy donors. Method: immunoSEQ multiplex PCR; TCRdb's copy keeps in-frame clones and lacks some. The sample includes approximately 97,000 clones, 83% of them seen just once. The specimen was PBMCs. The receptors come from a man in his forties in good health and CMV-seronegative. CDR3s include the opening cysteine and the closing phenylalanine or tryptophan. The D gene is left open where the match is weak. Size is omitted from some rows. Given values are once, few, many or a class for expanded clones.

cdr3_nt cdr3_aa v_call clone_size d_call j_call
TGTGCCAGCAGCTTAGTACGTGGACAGCCTGAAGCTTTCTTT CASSLVRGQPEAFF TRBV7-9 . . TRBJ1-1
TGTGCCAGCAGCTTGGGGACAGGGGGGCTCTACGAGCAGTACTTC CASSLGTGGLYEQYF TRBV7-2 few TRBD1 TRBJ2-7
TGTGCCTGGTATAGTTACAATGAGCAGTTCTTC CAWYSYNEQFF TRBV30 . . TRBJ2-1
TGTGCCAGTACCATGGTGCAGGGCCCAAACTATGGCTACACCTTC CASTMVQGPNYGYTF TRBV19 . . TRBJ1-2
TGTGCCTGGCGGACTAGCGGGGGAGAGACCCAGTACTTC CAWRTSGGETQYF TRBV30 . TRBD2 TRBJ2-5
TGCAGCGGTGTGGGACAGGGTAATTACGAGCAGTACTTC CSGVGQGNYEQYF TRBV29-1 . TRBD1 TRBJ2-7
TGTGCCAGCAGCTTACGGGGGGGCGTGATAGAGACCCAGTACTTC CASSLRGGVIETQYF TRBV11-2 . TRBD2 TRBJ2-5
TGTGCCATCAGCGGACAGGGGGGCAACTATGGCTACACCTTC CAISGQGGNYGYTF TRBV10-3 . TRBD1 TRBJ1-2
TGTGCCAGCAGCTTACCAGGGAACACTGAAGCTTTCTTT CASSLPGNTEAFF TRBV7-9 . . TRBJ1-1
TGTGCCAGTAGTAACGGGGACAAGACTACTAACTATGGCTACACCTTC CASSNGDKTTNYGYTF TRBV19 . . TRBJ1-2
TGTGCCAGCAGTGAAACCAGGGGGCGCGACTACACCTTC CASSETRGRDYTF TRBV6-1 once TRBD1 TRBJ1-2
TGTGCCAGCAGCTTAGCGGGACAGGCCTATGGCTACACCTTC CASSLAGQAYGYTF TRBV7-2 few TRBD1 TRBJ1-2
TGTGCCAGCAGTGAACCTGGACTAGCGGGGGCCTACGAGCAGTACTTC CASSEPGLAGAYEQYF TRBV25-1 . TRBD2 TRBJ2-7
TGTGCCAGCAGCTTCCGGGACAGGGGTGGCTACACCTTC CASSFRDRGGYTF TRBV7-8 . TRBD1 TRBJ1-2
TGTGCCAGCAGCTTAACGTCGCGGGTCACAGATACGCAGTATTTT CASSLTSRVTDTQYF TRBV7-3 . . TRBJ2-3
TGCGCCAGCAGTGAGATACAGATCAATGAGCAGTTCTTC CASSEIQINEQFF TRBV10-2 . . TRBJ2-1
TGTGCCAGCAGATTACCGGGACTAGCCTACTACGAGCAGTACTTC CASRLPGLAYYEQYF TRBV11-2 . TRBD2 TRBJ2-7
TGTGCCAGCAGTTTCATAGCGGGGGGGCCTTATGAGCAGTTCTTC CASSFIAGGPYEQFF TRBV2 . TRBD2 TRBJ2-1
TGTGCCTGGAGCGACGGTTTTCTCTCCGGGGGAGGGCAGCCCCAGCATTTT CAWSDGFLSGGGQPQHF TRBV30 . . TRBJ1-5
TGTGCCAGCAGCCCCCGCGTTGGCGGGGGGGCCGGCTACAATGAGCAGTTCTTC CASSPRVGGGAGYNEQFF TRBV9 . TRBD2 TRBJ2-1
TGTGCCAGTTCTGAGGGATCTACGTTAGGGTACAATGAGCAGTTCTTC CASSEGSTLGYNEQFF TRBV19 . . TRBJ2-1
TGCGCCAGCAGCCAAGAAGGGACAGGGATCGGTGGCTACACCTTC CASSQEGTGIGGYTF TRBV4-1 . TRBD1 TRBJ1-2
TGCAGCGTGACACAGTCGAATGGAAACACCATATATTTT CSVTQSNGNTIYF TRBV29-1 once . TRBJ1-3
TGTGCCATCAGTGACGGCGGGGGAAGCACAGATACGCAGTATTTT CAISDGGGSTDTQYF TRBV10-3 . TRBD2 TRBJ2-3
TGCGCCAGCAGCCAAGAGGGGCCCTATGGCTACACCTTC CASSQEGPYGYTF TRBV4-1 . . TRBJ1-2
TGTGCCAGCTCACCAAGACAGGCGTCAGGGTTGCCCCAGCATTTT CASSPRQASGLPQHF TRBV18 . . TRBJ1-5
TGTGCCAGCAGCTTAGAAGGTAGAGGGTCCTACGAGCAGTACTTC CASSLEGRGSYEQYF TRBV11-2 . . TRBJ2-7
TGTGCCAGCAGCCCCGGGAGAAGGGGAAGCCCTGAAGCTTTCTTT CASSPGRRGSPEAFF TRBV7-6 . . TRBJ1-1